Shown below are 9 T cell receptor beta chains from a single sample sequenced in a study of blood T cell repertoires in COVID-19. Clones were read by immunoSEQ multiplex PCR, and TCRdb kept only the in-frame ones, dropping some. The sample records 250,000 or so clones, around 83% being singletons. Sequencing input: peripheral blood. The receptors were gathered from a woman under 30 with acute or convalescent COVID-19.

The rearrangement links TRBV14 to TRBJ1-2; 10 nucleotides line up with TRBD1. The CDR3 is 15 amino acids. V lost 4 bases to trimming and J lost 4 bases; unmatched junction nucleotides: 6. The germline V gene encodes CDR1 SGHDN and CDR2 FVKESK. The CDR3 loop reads CASSPMTGGGYGYTF. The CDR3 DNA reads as TGTGCCAGCAGCCCTATGACAGGGGGCGGCTATGGCTACACCTTC.

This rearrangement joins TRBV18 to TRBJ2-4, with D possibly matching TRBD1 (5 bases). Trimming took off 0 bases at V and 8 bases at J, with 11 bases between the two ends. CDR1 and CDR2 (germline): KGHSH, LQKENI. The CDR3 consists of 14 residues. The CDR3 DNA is TGTGCCAGCTCACCACCAGCCAAAGGGGACATTCAGTACTTC. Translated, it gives CASSPPAKGDIQYF.

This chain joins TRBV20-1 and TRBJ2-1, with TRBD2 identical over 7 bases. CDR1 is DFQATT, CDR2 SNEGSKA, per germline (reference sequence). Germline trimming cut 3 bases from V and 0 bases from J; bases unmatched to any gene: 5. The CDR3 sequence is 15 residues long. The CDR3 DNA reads TGCAGTGCTAGTCCCGGGGGGTTCTCCTACAATGAGCAGTTCTTC. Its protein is CSASPGGFSYNEQFF.

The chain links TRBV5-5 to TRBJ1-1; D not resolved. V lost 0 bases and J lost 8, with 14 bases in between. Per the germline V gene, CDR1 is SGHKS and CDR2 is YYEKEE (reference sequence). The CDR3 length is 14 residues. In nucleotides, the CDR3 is TGTGCCAGCAGCTTGGCCCCTGGTAGTCCGGAAGCTTTCTTT. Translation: CASSLAPGSPEAFF.

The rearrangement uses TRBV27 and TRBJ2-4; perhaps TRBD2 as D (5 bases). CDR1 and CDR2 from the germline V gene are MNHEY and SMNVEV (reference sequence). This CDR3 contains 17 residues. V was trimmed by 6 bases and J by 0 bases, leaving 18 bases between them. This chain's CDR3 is CASRGRGWTVAKNIQYF. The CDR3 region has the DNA TGTGCCAGCAGAGGTCGAGGGTGGACCGTAGCCAAAAACATTCAGTACTTC.

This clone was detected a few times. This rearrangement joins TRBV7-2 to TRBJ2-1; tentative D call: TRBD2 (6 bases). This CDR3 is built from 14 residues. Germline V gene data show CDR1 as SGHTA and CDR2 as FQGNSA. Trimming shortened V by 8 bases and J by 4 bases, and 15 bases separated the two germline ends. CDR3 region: CASSPRTTYNEQFF. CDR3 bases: TGTGCCAGCTCACCTCGGACTACTTACAATGAGCAGTTCTTC.

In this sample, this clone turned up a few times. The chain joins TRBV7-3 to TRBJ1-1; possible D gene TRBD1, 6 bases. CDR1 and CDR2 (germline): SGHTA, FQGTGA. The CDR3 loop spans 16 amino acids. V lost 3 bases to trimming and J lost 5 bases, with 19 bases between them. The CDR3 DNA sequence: TGTGCCAGCAGCTTCGGGGACGGCAGGGGAAAAACTGAAGCTTTCTTT. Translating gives CASSFGDGRGKTEAFF. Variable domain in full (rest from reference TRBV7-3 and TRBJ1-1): GAGVSQTPSNKVTEKGKYVELRCDPISGHTALYWYRQSLGQGPEFLIYFQGTGAADDSGLPNDRFFAVRPEGSVSTLKIQRTERGDSAVYLCASSFGDGRGKTEAFFGQGTRLTVV.

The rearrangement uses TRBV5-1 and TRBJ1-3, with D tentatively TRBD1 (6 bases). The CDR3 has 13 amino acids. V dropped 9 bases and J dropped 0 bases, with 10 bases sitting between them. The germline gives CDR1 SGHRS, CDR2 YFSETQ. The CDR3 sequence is CATRDISGNTIYF. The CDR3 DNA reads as TGCGCCACGAGGGACATCTCTGGAAACACCATATATTTT.

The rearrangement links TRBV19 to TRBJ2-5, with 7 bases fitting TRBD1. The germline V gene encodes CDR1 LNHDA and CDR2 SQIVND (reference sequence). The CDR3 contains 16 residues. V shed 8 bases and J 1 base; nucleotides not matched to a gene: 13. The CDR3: CASSIRDRALQETQYF. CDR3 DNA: TGTGCCAGTTCCATCCGTGACAGGGCCCTCCAAGAGACCCAGTACTTC.